The T cell receptor (beta chain) described here comes from a study of CXCR3-negative and CXCR3-positive naive CD8 T cells. Study-wide results and caveats: Both of the naive subsets showed about the same high diversity, but memory CD8+ cells had much less. Hydrophobicity of TRB CDR3s was greater in CXCR3-positive naive cells than in CXCR3-negative naive cells. Cryopreserved PBMCs had partly decreased CXCR3 expression; fresh PBMCs were used in most assays.

UMI-labeled TRB cDNA libraries were prepared by 5' RACE. TCRdb re-called the 5' RACE reads and catalogs CDR3 proteins one per entry, DNA excluded. The listing records about 120,000 distinct CDR3 sequences. Points on this clonotype: Antigen unknown.

Phenotypically, naive CD8+ T cells corresponded to CD45RO-CCR7+CD27+CD95-. CDR3 length: 15 amino acids. CDR1 is MGHRA, CDR2 YSYEKL, per germline. Sample: naive CXCR3- CD8+ T cells from blood. Subset denoted: CD45RO-CCR7+CD27+CD95- naive CD8+ T cells lacking CXCR3 (TNR3-). The V call is TRBV4-1, the J call TRBJ2-7; TCRdb's D call, TRBD2, is unchecked because there is no DNA. The TCR was taken from a human donor in good health. Some clones in this sample may be carry-over from other donors' samples. This CDR3 is CASSPGWGLINEQYF.